This T cell receptor beta chain derives from a study of cytomegalovirus exposure and HLA in healthy donors. The CDR3 has 15 amino acids. The ends were cut back, 5 bases at V and 1 base at J, with 11 bases in the middle. Germline CDR1 reads MNHNY; CDR2 reads SVGAGI (reference sequence). Researchers ran the PCR with 60 Vbeta and 13 Jbeta primers. Profiled with immunoSEQ multiplex PCR; TCRdb holds only in-frame clones, not every one. The table shows over 95,000 clones, with more than 75% occurring only once. The clonotype originates from a woman in her 40s in good health and CMV-seropositive. The chain recombines TRBV6-6 with TRBJ2-2, with D possibly TRBD1 on 6 matching bases. Sequencing used PBMCs. The CDR3 reads CASSHVTGNTGELFF. In DNA form, the CDR3 reads TGTGCCAGCAGTCACGTGACAGGGAACACCGGGGAGCTGTTTTTT.